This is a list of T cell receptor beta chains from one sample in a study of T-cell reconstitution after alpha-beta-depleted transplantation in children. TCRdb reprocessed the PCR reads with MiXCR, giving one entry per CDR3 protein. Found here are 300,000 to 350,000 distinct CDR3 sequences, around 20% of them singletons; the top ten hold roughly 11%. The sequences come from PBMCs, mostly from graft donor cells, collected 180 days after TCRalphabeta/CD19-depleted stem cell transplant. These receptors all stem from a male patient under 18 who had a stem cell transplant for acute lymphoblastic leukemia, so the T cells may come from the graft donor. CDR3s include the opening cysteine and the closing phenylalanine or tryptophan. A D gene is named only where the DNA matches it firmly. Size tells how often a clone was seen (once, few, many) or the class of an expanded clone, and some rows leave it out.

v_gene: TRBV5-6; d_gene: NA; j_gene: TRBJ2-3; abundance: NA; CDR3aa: CASSLEFNTDTQYF; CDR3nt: TGTGCCAGCAGCTTGGAGTTTAACACAGATACGCAGTATTTT
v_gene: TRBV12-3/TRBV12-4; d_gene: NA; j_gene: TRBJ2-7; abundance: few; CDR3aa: CASSLRVLRSYEQYF; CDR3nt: TGTGCCAGCAGTTTACGAGTTCTACGTTCCTACGAGCAGTACTTC
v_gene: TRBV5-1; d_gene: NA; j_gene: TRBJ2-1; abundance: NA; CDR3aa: CASSLLFPFNEQFF; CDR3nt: TGCGCCAGCAGCCTTCTCTTCCCCTTTAATGAGCAGTTCTTC
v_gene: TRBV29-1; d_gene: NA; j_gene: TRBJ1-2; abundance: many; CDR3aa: CSVEVRQRGGYTF; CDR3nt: TGCAGCGTTGAAGTAAGGCAGCGGGGCGGCTACACCTTC
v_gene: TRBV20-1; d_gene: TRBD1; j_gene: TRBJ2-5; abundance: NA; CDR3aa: CSAGRGNGETQYF; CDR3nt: TGCAGTGCTGGCAGGGGGAATGGAGAGACCCAGTACTTC
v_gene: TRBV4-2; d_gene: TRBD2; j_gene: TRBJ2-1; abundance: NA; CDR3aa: CASSQGLAGWDEQFF; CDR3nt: TGTGCCAGCAGCCAAGGGCTAGCGGGGTGGGATGAGCAGTTCTTC
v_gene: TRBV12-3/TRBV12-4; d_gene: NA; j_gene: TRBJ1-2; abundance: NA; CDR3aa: CASSLLLGNGYTF; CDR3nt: TGTGCCAGCAGTCTCCTATTGGGGAATGGCTACACCTTC
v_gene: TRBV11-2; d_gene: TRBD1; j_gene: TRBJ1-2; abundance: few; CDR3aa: CASSSGQGRIYGYTF; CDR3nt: TGTGCCAGCAGCTCGGGACAGGGACGGATTTATGGCTACACCTTC
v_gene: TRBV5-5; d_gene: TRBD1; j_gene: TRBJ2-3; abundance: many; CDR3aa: CASSLGGTGRADTQYF; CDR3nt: TGTGCCAGCAGCTTGGGGGGGACAGGGAGGGCAGATACGCAGTATTTT
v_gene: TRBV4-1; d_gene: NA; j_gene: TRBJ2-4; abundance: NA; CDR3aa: CASRPGSPSPGAKNIQYF; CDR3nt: TGCGCCAGCAGGCCCGGGTCTCCTAGCCCCGGGGCCAAAAACATTCAGTACTTC
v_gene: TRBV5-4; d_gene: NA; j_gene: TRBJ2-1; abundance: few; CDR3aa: CASREGVGNEQFF; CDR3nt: TGTGCCAGCAGAGAGGGAGTGGGGAATGAGCAGTTCTTC
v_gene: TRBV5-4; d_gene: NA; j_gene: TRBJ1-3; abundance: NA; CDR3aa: CASSTKGGGNTIYF; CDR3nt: TGTGCCAGCAGCACCAAGGGGGGTGGAAACACCATATATTTT
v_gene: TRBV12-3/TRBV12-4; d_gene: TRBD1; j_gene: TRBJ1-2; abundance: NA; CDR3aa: CASSHNQQGAQGYTF; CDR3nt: TGTGCCAGCAGTCACAACCAACAGGGGGCTCAAGGCTACACCTTC
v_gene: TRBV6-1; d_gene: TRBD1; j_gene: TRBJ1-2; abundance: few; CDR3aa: CASRGQGGGYGYTF; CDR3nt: TGTGCCAGCAGAGGACAGGGAGGCGGCTATGGCTACACCTTC
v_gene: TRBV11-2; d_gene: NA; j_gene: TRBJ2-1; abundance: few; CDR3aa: CASSLDYRVPRYNEQFF; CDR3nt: TGTGCCAGCAGCCTCGACTACAGGGTACCTCGATACAATGAGCAGTTCTTC
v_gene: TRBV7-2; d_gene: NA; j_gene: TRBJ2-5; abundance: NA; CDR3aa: CASSLGLGVVVTQYF; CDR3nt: TGTGCCAGCAGCTTAGGGCTGGGGGTAGTAGTGACCCAGTACTTC
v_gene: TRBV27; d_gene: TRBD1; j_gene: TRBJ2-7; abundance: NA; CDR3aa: CASSLLGQGFSGGQYF; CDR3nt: TGTGCCAGCAGTTTATTGGGACAGGGATTTTCAGGGGGGCAGTACTTC
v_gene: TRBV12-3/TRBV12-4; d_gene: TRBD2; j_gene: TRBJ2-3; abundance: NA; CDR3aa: CASSSPGLAGFRDTQYF; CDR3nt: TGTGCCAGCAGTTCACCGGGACTAGCGGGATTCCGAGATACGCAGTATTTT
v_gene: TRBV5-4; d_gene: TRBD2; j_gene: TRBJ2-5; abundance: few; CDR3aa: CASSGGTSGAYQETQYF; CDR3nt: TGTGCCAGCAGCGGTGGGACTAGCGGGGCTTACCAAGAGACCCAGTACTTC
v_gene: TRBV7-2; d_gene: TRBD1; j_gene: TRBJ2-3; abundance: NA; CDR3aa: CASSRQGSDTQYF; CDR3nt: TGTGCCAGCAGCCGACAGGGCTCAGATACGCAGTATTTT
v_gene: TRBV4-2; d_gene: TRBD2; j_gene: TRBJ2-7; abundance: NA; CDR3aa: CASSQATSGRGEQYF; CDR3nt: TGTGCCAGCAGCCAGGCGACTAGCGGGAGGGGCGAGCAGTACTTC
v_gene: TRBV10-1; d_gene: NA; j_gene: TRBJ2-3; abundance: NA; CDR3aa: CASSVDTSTDTQYF; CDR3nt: TGCGCCAGCAGTGTCGACACTAGCACAGATACGCAGTATTTT
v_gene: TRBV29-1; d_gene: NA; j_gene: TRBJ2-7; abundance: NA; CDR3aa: CSVSQGVSYEQYF; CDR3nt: TGCAGCGTAAGCCAAGGGGTTTCCTACGAGCAGTACTTC
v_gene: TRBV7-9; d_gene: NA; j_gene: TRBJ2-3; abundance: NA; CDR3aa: CASSFGNSDTQYF; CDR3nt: TGTGCCAGCAGCTTTGGTAACTCAGATACGCAGTATTTT
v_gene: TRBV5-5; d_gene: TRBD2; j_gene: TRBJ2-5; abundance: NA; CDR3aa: CASSILAGTETQYF; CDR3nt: TGTGCCAGCAGCATTTTAGCGGGAACAGAGACCCAGTACTTC
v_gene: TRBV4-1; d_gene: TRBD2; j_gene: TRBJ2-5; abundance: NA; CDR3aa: CASSASGYQETQYF; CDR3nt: TGCGCCAGCAGCGCTAGCGGGTACCAAGAGACCCAGTACTTC
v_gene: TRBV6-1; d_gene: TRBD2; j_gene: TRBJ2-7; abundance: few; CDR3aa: CASSTLAGNAYEQYF; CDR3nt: TGTGCCAGCAGTACGCTAGCGGGTAACGCCTACGAGCAGTACTTC
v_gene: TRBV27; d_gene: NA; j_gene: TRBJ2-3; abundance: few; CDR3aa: CASSLSQVPDTQYF; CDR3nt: TGTGCCAGCAGTTTATCCCAGGTCCCAGATACGCAGTATTTT
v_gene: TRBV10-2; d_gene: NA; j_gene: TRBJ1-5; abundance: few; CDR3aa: CASNRQASNQPQHF; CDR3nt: TGCGCCAGCAATCGGCAGGCGAGCAATCAGCCCCAGCATTTT
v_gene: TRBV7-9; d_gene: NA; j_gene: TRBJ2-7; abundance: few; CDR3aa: CASSPPWGYEQYF; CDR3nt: TGTGCCAGCAGCCCGCCTTGGGGATACGAGCAGTACTTC
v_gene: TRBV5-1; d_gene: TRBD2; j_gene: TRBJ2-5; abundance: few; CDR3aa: CASSSLWPRTSGMGETQYF; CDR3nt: TGCGCCAGCAGCTCCTTGTGGCCCCGGACTAGCGGGATGGGAGAGACCCAGTACTTC
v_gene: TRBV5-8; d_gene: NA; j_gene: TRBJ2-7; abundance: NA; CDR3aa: CASSWQAYYEQYF; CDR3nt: TGTGCCAGCAGCTGGCAGGCCTACTACGAGCAGTACTTC
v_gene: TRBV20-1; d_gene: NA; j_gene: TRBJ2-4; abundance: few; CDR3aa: CSARMGLKNIQYF; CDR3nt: TGCAGTGCTAGAATGGGGCTCAAAAACATTCAGTACTTC
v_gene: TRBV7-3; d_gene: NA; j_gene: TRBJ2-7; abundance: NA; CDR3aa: CASSVGITVYSEQYF; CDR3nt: TGTGCCAGCAGTGTAGGGATCACAGTTTACTCCGAGCAGTACTTC
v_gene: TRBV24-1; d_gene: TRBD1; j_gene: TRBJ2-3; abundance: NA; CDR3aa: CATSGRLGQGPDTQYF; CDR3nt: TGTGCCACCAGTGGGCGGTTGGGACAGGGACCAGATACGCAGTATTTT
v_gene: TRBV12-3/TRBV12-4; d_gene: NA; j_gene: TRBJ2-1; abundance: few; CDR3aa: CASSLVVQNEQFF; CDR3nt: TGTGCCAGCAGTTTAGTAGTCCAGAATGAGCAGTTCTTC
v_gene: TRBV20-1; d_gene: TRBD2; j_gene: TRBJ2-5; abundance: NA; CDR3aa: CSAQRDAQETQYF; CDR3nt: TGCAGTGCACAGCGGGACGCCCAAGAGACCCAGTACTTC
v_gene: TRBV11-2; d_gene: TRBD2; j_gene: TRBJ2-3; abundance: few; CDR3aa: CASSLPTSGNADTQYF; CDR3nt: TGTGCCAGCAGCCTCCCGACTAGCGGGAACGCAGATACGCAGTATTTT
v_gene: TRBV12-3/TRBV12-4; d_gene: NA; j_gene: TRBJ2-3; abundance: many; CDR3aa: CASTHTDTQYF; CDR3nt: TGTGCCAGCACCCACACAGATACGCAGTATTTT
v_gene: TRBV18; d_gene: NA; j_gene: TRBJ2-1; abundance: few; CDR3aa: CASSPLITVNEQFF; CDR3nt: TGTGCCAGCTCACCACTTATAACTGTTAATGAGCAGTTCTTC
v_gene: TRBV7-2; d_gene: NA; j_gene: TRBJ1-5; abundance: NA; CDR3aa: CASSLAPTLSNQPQHF; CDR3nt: TGTGCCAGCAGCTTAGCGCCGACACTTAGCAATCAGCCCCAGCATTTT
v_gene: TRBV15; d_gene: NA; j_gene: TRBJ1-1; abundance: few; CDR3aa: CATSRGWQVNTEAFF; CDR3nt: TGTGCCACCAGCAGAGGTTGGCAAGTTAACACTGAAGCTTTCTTT
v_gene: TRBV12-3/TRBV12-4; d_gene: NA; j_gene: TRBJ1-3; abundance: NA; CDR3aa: CASRNPPGTSGNTIYF; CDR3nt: TGTGCCAGCAGAAATCCCCCCGGGACATCTGGAAACACCATATATTTT
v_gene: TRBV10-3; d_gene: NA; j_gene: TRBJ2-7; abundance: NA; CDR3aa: CAISGENRYEQYF; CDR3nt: TGTGCCATCTCCGGAGAGAACCGCTACGAGCAGTACTTC
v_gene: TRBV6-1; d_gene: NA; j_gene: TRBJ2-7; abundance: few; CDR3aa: CASSKREQGPYEQYF; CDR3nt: TGTGCCAGCAGCAAACGAGAACAGGGCCCCTACGAGCAGTACTTC
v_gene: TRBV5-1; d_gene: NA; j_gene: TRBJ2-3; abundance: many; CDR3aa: CASSVGDRRFTDTQYF; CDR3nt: TGCGCCAGCAGCGTGGGAGATCGCCGTTTCACAGATACGCAGTATTTT
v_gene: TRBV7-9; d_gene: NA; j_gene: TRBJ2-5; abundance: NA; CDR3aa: CASSLGQGYQETQYF; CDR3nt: TGTGCCAGCAGCTTAGGTCAGGGGTACCAAGAGACCCAGTACTTC
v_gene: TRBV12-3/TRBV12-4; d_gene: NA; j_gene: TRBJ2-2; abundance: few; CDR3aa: CASSLGAQYTGELFF; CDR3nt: TGTGCCAGCAGTTTAGGGGCACAGTACACCGGGGAGCTGTTTTTT
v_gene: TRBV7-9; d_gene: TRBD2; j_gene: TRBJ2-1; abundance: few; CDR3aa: CASYLRAGGPYNEQFF; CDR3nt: TGTGCCAGCTACCTCCGGGCGGGAGGGCCCTACAATGAGCAGTTCTTC
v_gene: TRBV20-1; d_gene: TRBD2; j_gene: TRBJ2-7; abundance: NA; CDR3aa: CSASFRTSGTSSYEQYF; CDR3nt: TGCAGTGCTAGTTTCCGGACTAGCGGAACTAGCTCCTACGAGCAGTACTTC
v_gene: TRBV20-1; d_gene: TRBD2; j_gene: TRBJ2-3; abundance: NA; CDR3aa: CSARPGPLAAIMGSTDTQYF; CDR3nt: TGCAGTGCTAGACCAGGCCCACTAGCGGCTATCATGGGGAGCACAGATACGCAGTATTTT
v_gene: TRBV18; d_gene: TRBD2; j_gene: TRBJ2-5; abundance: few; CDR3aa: CASSPYSLAGGADQETQYF; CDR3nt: TGTGCCAGCTCACCCTACTCTCTAGCGGGAGGAGCAGATCAAGAGACCCAGTACTTC
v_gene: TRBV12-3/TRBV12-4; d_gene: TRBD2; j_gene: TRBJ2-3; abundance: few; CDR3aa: CASSSWGGADTQYF; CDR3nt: TGTGCCAGCAGTTCCTGGGGGGGAGCAGATACGCAGTATTTT